This is a list of T cell receptor beta chains from one sample in a study of blood T cell repertoires in COVID-19. Only in-frame clones appear in the TCRdb table, and some are missing; sequencing was by immunoSEQ multiplex PCR. This sample yields around 170,000 clones, of which approximately 78% are seen a single time; about 12% belongs to the top ten. Input material: peripheral blood. These receptors all stem from a woman of 80 years or more with COVID-19, enrolled during active disease. The conserved cysteine and the conserved F or W are not part of the CDR3 here.

TRBV14	ASSPPAGGYGYT
TRBV2	ASRPRTWPSDVAKNIQY
TRBV6-5	ASSYAGTGDWGYT
TRBV4-2	ASSQDSGLAVQETQY
TRBV7-3	ASSLVGTSGGTSTDTQY
TRBV14	ASSQEEFRGRDGYT
TRBV6-5	ASSLMTGTDTQY
TRBV18	ASSPYKGLSGANVLT
TRBV19	ASSKQGVTEAF
TRBV12-3/TRBV12-4	ASSLYGGTEAF
TRBV14	ASSQDSRGKNIQY
TRBV5-1	ASSLGTSGGDTQY
TRBV10-3	AISGQGNNYGYT
TRBV7-2	ASSLGGQGYEQY
TRBV28	ASSFNRGRGTEAF
TRBV28	ASSAPGLAGTDTQY
TRBV5-4	ASSFVPRATDTQY
TRBV4-1	ASSQDGRYYEQY
TRBV5-1	ASSLVLAGGGNEQF
TRBV5-1	ASSLYSGAYSYNEQF
TRBV20-1	SASWEETQY
TRBV5-4	ASSLDVIIGEVF
TRBV3-1/TRBV3-2	ASSFTLAGVWGYEQY
TRBV18	ASSPDQRLTDTQY
TRBV2	ASRPEADTQY
TRBV28	ASSSIRGTVDTQY
TRBV19	ASSHVGANQPQH
TRBV6-5	ASSYATGSDTQY
TRBV6-2/TRBV6-3	ASSSALAGGPYEQY
TRBV2	ASRRGGGYGYT
TRBV29-1	SVVTGYYGYT
TRBV3-1/TRBV3-2	ASSQIGLAKNIQY
TRBV14	ASSVDLSNTEAF
TRBV24-1	ATSDLGDRGGADTQY
TRBV5-1	ASSSGSSSYNEQF
TRBV5-1	ASSLVDRGISPLH
TRBV21-1	ASSKLLAGEGETQY
TRBV2	ASSQGRLGGETQY
TRBV19	ASSPASVSGWNSNQPQH
TRBV4-2	ASSQEVGGGRETQY
TRBV11-2	ASSLHLLASYGYT
TRBV2	ASSEARGGGQGDGNTIY
TRBV7-2	ASRSRDTYTGELF
TRBV2	ASSDRGYEQY
TRBV4-1	ASSQGPGGSGNTIY
TRBV9	ASSVGFTDSQPQH
TRBV7-2	ASSLVEDQPQH
TRBV13	ASSFGAWARNEKLF
TRBV27	ASAWAAGGADTQY
TRBV7-2	ASSLPGLAAGPGELF
TRBV6-5	ATLRDGGPYGYT
TRBV5-4	ASSLATGTTDTQY
TRBV6-2/TRBV6-3	ASSSTIRLGELF
TRBV3-1/TRBV3-2	ASSLSLGQGISGSPLH
TRBV23-1	ASSWGVRDTEAF
TRBV6-5	ASRITTGRLAEQF
TRBV15	ATSPSGGGVTDTQY
TRBV18	ASSFTGTSGETQY